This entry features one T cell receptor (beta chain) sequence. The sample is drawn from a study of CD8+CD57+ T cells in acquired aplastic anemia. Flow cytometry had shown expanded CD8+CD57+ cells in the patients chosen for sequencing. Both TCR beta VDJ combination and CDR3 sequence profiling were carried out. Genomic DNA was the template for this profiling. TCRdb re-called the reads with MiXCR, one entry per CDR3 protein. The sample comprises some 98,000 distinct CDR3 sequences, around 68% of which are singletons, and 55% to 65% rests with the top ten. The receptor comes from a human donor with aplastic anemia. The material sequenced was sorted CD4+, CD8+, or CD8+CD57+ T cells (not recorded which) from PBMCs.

The chain's CDR3 is CSARSDSNQPQHF. CDR3 in DNA: TGCAGTGCTAGATCTGATAGCAATCAGCCCCAGCATTTT. The gene calls are TRBV20-1 and TRBJ1-5; no clear D. This CDR3 contains 13 residues. The V end lost 2 bases, the J end lost 0 bases, and 5 bases lay between the germline ends. CDR1 and CDR2 (germline): DFQATT, SNEGSKA (reference sequence).